These T cell receptor beta chains were read from a single sample in a study of blood T cell repertoires in COVID-19. Sequenced by immunoSEQ multiplex PCR; TCRdb stores in-frame clones only, minus some. The repertoire has 250,000 or so clones, around 88% of them found once; the top ten carry just under 6.5%. Sequenced material: peripheral blood. The origin of the receptors is a young woman with COVID-19, enrolled during active disease. Both conserved end residues are part of each CDR3. D genes are given only for firm matches.

V	D	J	length	CDR3	DNA
TRBV7-9	.	TRBJ1-1	15	CASSLGRTGYPEAFF	TGTGCCAGCAGCTTAGGAAGGACGGGGTATCCTGAAGCTTTCTTT
TRBV19	.	TRBJ1-5	12	CATRGSNQPQHF	TGTGCCACCCGGGGGTCAAATCAGCCCCAGCATTTT
TRBV30	TRBD1	TRBJ1-2	15	CAWSPGTGGNYGYTF	TGTGCCTGGAGTCCCGGGACAGGCGGAAACTATGGCTACACCTTC
TRBV11-3	.	TRBJ1-1	14	CASSLGATDLGAFF	TGTGCCAGCAGCTTAGGGGCGACAGACCTGGGAGCTTTCTTT
TRBV24-1	.	TRBJ2-5	16	CATSDLATASQETQYF	TGTGCCACCAGTGATTTGGCGACAGCAAGCCAAGAGACCCAGTACTTC
TRBV19	TRBD2	TRBJ2-5	16	CASSKGLAGVAETQYF	TGTGCCAGTAGCAAGGGACTAGCGGGAGTCGCTGAGACCCAGTACTTC
TRBV3-1/TRBV3-2	.	TRBJ2-2	16	CASSQDLRSGTGELFF	TGTGCCAGCAGCCAAGATCTGAGATCGGGCACCGGGGAGCTGTTTTTT
TRBV4-1	.	TRBJ2-7	14	CASSQDIRVNEQYF	TGCGCCAGCAGCCAAGATATAAGAGTCAACGAGCAGTACTTC
TRBV19	TRBD2	TRBJ2-3	17	CASSTPGLAGHTDTQYF	TGTGCCAGTAGTACCCCGGGGCTAGCGGGGCACACAGATACGCAGTATTTT
TRBV6-4	.	TRBJ1-2	13	CASSPDRSEGYTF	TGTGCCAGCAGCCCGGACAGAAGCGAGGGCTACACCTTC